This entry lists 13 T cell receptor beta chains sequenced from one sample in a study of cytomegalovirus exposure and HLA in healthy donors (dated by TCRdb to about 2017). The library was generated by the immunoSEQ multiplex PCR assay. In its TCRdb copy, this immuneACCESS table keeps in-frame sequences only and misses some clones. Where compared with another copy, unresolved V genes explain less than half of these, and the others have no known cause. Present in this sample are 55,000 to 70,000 clones, more than 85% of which were seen just once. In total, the top ten clones hold roughly 1.8% of the sample. The specimen sequenced was PBMCs. Receptors were obtained from a woman between 18 and 29 years old in good health and CMV-seronegative.

This chain joins TRBV25-1 and TRBJ2-5; D might be TRBD1 (6 bases). Deletions cut 5 bases from V and 5 bases from J, with 18 bases between. CDR1 and CDR2 (germline): MGHDK, SYGVNS. The CDR3 length is 15 residues. The CDR3 nucleotides read TGTGCCAGCAGTCAGAACAGGGTTGAATCGGAGACCCAGTACTTC. Encoded protein: CASSQNRVESETQYF. Full variable domain (rest looked up from reference TRBV25-1 and TRBJ2-5): EADIYQTPRYLVIGTGKKITLECSQTMGHDKMYWYQQDPGMELHLIHYSYGVNSTEKGDLSSESTVSRIRTEHFPLTLESARPSHTSQYLCASSQNRVESETQYFGPGTRLLVL.

V usage is TRBV11-2 and J usage is TRBJ1-3; maybe TRBD1 (5 bases). This CDR3 region has 17 residues. Germline V gene sequence: CDR1 SGHAT, CDR2 FQNNGV. V lost 4 bases to trimming and J lost 1 base, with 17 bases between them. The CDR3 nucleotides read TGTGCCAGCAGCTCCTACAGAAGCGGGGCATCTGGAAACACCATATATTTT. Encoded protein: CASSSYRSGASGNTIYF.

V usage is TRBV7-6 and J usage is TRBJ2-3; maybe TRBD2 (6 bases). Germline loops: CDR1 SGHVS, CDR2 FNYEAQ. This CDR3 is 16 amino acids long. Trimming took 0 bases from V and 1 from J, leaving 11 bases between them. CDR3 nucleotides: TGTGCCAGCAGCTTAGCGTGGGCTAGCGGCACAGATACGCAGTATTTT. It is translated as CASSLAWASGTDTQYF.

The chain recombines TRBV6-1 with TRBJ1-5, with TRBD1 matching over 10 bases. CDR1 and CDR2 from the germline V gene are MNHNS and SASEGT. Trimming cost V 1 base and J 6 bases; bases outside gene matches: 3. This CDR3 has 15 residues. The CDR3: CASSEGGTGAQPQHF. CDR3 DNA sequence: TGTGCCAGCAGTGAAGGTGGGACAGGGGCTCAGCCCCAGCATTTT.

The chain couples TRBV21-1 to TRBJ2-5; the table assigns TRBD2, which was not confirmed against the DNA. TRBV21-1 is annotated as a pseudogene. The CDR3 length is 18 residues. This CDR3 is CASSKLPSRTRDSETQYF. The CDR3 DNA reads TGTGCCAGCAGCAAATTACCCTCCCGGACTAGGGATTCGGAGACCCAGTACTTC.

V and J are TRBV11-1 and TRBJ2-3; 12 bases are shared with TRBD2. Germline assignment: CDR1 SGHAT and CDR2 FQDESV (reference sequence). The CDR3 contains 16 residues. Germline trimming cut 5 bases from V and 3 bases from J; bases unmatched to any gene: 6. In DNA form, the CDR3 reads TGTGCCAGCAGCCCGAGACTAGCGGGGGTTACAGATACGCAGTATTTT. Translating gives CASSPRLAGVTDTQYF.

This rearrangement joins TRBV25-1 to TRBJ2-1; TRBD2 matches 9 bases. Germline V lookup: CDR1 MGHDK, CDR2 SYGVNS. The V gene end was trimmed by 1 base and the J gene end by 4 bases; junction bases not matched to a gene: 8. This CDR3 comprises 17 residues. This chain's CDR3 is CASSELGPSGKYNEQFF. DNA for the CDR3: TGTGCCAGCAGTGAATTAGGGCCTAGCGGGAAATACAATGAGCAGTTCTTC.

The chain has TRBV5-1 and TRBJ1-1; D remains unclear. V was trimmed by 1 base and J by 1 base, leaving 8 bases between them. Germline loops: CDR1 SGHRS, CDR2 YFSETQ. The CDR3 consists of 14 residues. The DNA for the CDR3 is TGCGCCAGCAGCTTGTTATTAGAGAACACTGAAGCTTTCTTT. Its translation is CASSLLLENTEAFF.

This clone has more than one count but fewer than ten. This rearrangement joins TRBV7-2 to TRBJ2-7; 7 nucleotides match TRBD2. Trimming removed 5 bases from V and 3 bases from J; junction bases left unmatched: 7. The CDR3 is 14 residues long. Germline V gene data show CDR1 as SGHTA and CDR2 as FQGNSA. In nucleotides, the CDR3 is TGTGCCAGCAGCCCATTTAGCGGGTTCTACGAGCAGTACTTC. Amino acid sequence: CASSPFSGFYEQYF.

This clone was seen a single time. This chain joins TRBV7-2 and TRBJ2-3; no definite D call. Between the trimmed V and J ends, which lost 5 bases and 0 bases, there was a span of 15 bases. Germline loops: CDR1 SGHTA, CDR2 FQGNSA. The CDR3 is made up of 16 amino acids. DNA of the CDR3: TGTGCCAGCAGCCCTAGTCGAGTGTCTAGCACAGATACGCAGTATTTT. Its protein is CASSPSRVSSTDTQYF.

This chain connects TRBV27 to TRBJ2-2; D ambiguous. This CDR3 comprises 14 residues. The germline V gene has CDR1 MNHEY and CDR2 SMNVEV (reference sequence). The V end was cut by 1 base, the J end by 8 bases, with 11 bases between. The CDR3 nucleotides read TGTGCCAGCAGTTTATATGTCTTCGGGGGGGAGCTGTTTTTT. This encodes CASSLYVFGGELFF.

This clone was recorded only once. The chain links TRBV11-2 to TRBJ2-2; D is unresolved. Deletions cut 8 bases from V and 4 bases from J, with 14 bases between. Germline loops: CDR1 SGHAT, CDR2 FQNNGV. The CDR3 has 14 residues. The CDR3 nucleotides are TGTGCCAGCGAATTCAGCGTTATCACCGGGGAGCTGTTTTTT. Its protein product is CASEFSVITGELFF.

The V gene is TRBV4-3, the J gene TRBJ1-4; D is undetermined. From germline, CDR1 is LGHNA and CDR2 YSLEER. The V gene lost 0 bases and the J gene lost 3 bases, with 8 bases spanning the gap. This CDR3 spans 15 amino acids. DNA of the CDR3: TGCGCCAGCAGCCAAGATAGCCAGCCTAATGAAAAACTGTTTTTT. This codes for CASSQDSQPNEKLFF.